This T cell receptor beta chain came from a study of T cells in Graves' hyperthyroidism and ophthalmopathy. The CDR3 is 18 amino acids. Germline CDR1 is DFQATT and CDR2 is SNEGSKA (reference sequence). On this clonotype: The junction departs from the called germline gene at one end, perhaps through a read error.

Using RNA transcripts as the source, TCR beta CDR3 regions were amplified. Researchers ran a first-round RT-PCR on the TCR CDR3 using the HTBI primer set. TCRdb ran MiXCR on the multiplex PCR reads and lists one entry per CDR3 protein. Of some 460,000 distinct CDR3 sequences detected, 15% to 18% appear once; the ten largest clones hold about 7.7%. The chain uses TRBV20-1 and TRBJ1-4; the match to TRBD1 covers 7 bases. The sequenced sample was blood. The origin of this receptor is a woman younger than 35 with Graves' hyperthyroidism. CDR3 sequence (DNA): TGCAGTGCTAGTCCTCCGGGACAGAATCTCCTCCTTAATGAAAAGCTGTTTTTT. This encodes CSASPPGQNLLLNEKLFF.